What follows describes a single TCR beta chain. Its cognate antigen is unknown. Each donor was a Caucasian adult residing in Nashville, Tennessee. This entry belongs to a study of shared clonotypes between healthy human individuals. Study summary: The study enrolled a couple of women and three men aged 18 to 49. Whole-study results and caveats: Among donors, sharing of clonotypes was expected to be affected by sequencing depth.

Sorted-subset replicate PCR reactions were performed with approximately 0.2 ug DNA, corresponding to 30,000 to 35,000 T cell genomes. Sequencing used immunoSEQ multiplex PCR; TCRdb keeps in-frame clones, though not all of them. This table has 850,000 to 1,100,000 clones, approximately 77% appearing once. Per germline, CDR1 MDHEN and CDR2 SYDVKM. The J segment lost 7 bases and the V segment lost 7 bases, leaving 12 bases of the junction unmatched. The length of the CDR3 is 14 residues. This rearrangement joins TRBV28 to TRBJ1-2; the match to TRBD1 covers 7 bases. The specimen sequenced was memory CD4+ T cells from PBMCs. Subset meaning: CD45RA-negative fraction. The source is a man aged 18-30 years in good health. Some clones in this sample may be carry-over from other donors' samples. The CDR3 region is CASITPGRGGGYTF. CDR3 DNA: TGTGCCAGCATCACCCCGGGCAGGGGGGGTGGCTACACCTTC.